The entry below describes one TCR beta chain. The sample belongs to a study of beta chain features in type 1 diabetes. CDR1 is LGHNA, CDR2 YSLEER, per germline. The length of the CDR3 is 14 residues. The V and J ends lost 0 bases and 0 bases respectively, with 6 bases between them. Reverse transcribing all isolated RNA meant expressed TCRB transcripts were sequenced. The protocol was immunoSEQ multiplex PCR, while the TCRdb copy is restricted to in-frame clones and leaves out a portion. The repertoire includes under 250,000 clones, around 26% of them detected once, and 3.5% to 4.5% sits in the top ten.

This TCR came from a man aged 30 to 39 in good health. The sequenced sample consisted of central memory CD4+ T cells from blood. The rearrangement links TRBV4-3 to TRBJ2-7; the D is unclear. This CDR3 is CASSQEDGSYEQYF. CDR3 coding DNA: TGCGCCAGCAGCCAAGAGGATGGCTCCTACGAGCAGTACTTC.